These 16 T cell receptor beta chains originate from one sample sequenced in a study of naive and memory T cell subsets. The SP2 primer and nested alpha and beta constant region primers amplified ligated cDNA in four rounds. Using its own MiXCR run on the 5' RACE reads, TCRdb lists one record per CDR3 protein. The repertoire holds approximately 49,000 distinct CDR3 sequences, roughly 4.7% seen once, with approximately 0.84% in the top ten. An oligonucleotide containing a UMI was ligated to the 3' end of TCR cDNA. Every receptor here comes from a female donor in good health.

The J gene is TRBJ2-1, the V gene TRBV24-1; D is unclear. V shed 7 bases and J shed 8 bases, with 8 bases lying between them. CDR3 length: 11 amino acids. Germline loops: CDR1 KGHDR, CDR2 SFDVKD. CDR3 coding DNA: TGTGCCACCAGGGGTGGGCATGAGCAGTTCTTC. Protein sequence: CATRGGHEQFF.

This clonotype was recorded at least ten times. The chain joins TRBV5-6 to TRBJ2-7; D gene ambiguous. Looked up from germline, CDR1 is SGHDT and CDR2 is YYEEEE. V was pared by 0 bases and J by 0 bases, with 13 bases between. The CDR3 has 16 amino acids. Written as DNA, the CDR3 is TGTGCCAGCAGCTTGGATTTGGCCAGCTACTCCTACGAGCAGTACTTC. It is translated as CASSLDLASYSYEQYF.

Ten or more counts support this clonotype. CDR3 nucleotide sequence: TGCGCCAGCAGCCAAGGACTAGCGGACTCCTACGAGCAGTACTTC. As protein: CASSQGLADSYEQYF. The V gene is TRBV4-3, the J gene TRBJ2-7, with TRBD2 matching over 9 bases. J gave up 0 bases and V 1 base, and 1 base lay outside the gene matches. Germline lookup yields CDR1 LGHNA and CDR2 YSLEER. This CDR3 comprises 15 residues.

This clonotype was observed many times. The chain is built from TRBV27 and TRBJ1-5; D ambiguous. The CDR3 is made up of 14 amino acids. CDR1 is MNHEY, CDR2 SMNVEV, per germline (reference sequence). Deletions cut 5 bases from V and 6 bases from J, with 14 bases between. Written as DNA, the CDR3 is TGTGCCAGCAGTCAGGTTTGGGGAGGTCAGCCCCAGCATTTT. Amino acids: CASSQVWGGQPQHF.

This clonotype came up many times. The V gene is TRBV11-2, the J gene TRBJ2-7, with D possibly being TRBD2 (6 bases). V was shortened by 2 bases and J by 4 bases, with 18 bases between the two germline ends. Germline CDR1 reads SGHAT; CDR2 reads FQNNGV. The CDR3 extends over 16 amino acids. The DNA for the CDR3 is TGTGCCAGCAGCTTATGGGCTTCGGAGGGCCGGTACGAGCAGTACTTC. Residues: CASSLWASEGRYEQYF.

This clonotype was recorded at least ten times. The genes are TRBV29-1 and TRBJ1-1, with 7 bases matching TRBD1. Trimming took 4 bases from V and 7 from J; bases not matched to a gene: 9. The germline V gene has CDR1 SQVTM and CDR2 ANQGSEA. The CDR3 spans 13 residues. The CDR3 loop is CSVVTGTAVEAFF. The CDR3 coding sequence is TGCAGCGTTGTAACCGGGACAGCCGTTGAAGCTTTCTTT.

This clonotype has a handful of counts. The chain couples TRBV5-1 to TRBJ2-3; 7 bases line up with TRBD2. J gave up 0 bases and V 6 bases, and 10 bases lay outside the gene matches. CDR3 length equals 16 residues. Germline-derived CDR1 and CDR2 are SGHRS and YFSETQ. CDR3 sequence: CASTPVGSGSTDTQYF. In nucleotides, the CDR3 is TGCGCCAGCACCCCGGTGGGTAGCGGGAGCACAGATACGCAGTATTTT.

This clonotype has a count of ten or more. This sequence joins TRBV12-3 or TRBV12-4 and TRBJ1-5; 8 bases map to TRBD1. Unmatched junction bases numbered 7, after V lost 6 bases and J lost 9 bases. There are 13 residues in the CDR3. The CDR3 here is CASSRGQGGPQHF. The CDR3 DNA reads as TGTGCCAGCAGCCGAGGACAGGGAGGGCCCCAGCATTTT.

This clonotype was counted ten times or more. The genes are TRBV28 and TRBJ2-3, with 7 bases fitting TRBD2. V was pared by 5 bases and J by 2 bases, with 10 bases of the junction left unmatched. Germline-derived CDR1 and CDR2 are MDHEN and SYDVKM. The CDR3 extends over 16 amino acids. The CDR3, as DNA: TGTGCCAGCAGTATCCTAGCGGTGGGGCCCACAGATACGCAGTATTTT. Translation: CASSILAVGPTDTQYF.

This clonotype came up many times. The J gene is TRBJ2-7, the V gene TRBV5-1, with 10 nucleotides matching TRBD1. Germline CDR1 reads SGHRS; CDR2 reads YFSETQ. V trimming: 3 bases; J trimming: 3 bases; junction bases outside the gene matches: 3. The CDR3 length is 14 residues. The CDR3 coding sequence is TGCGCCAGCAGCTCCGGGACAGGGGTCTACGAGCAGTACTTC. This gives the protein CASSSGTGVYEQYF.

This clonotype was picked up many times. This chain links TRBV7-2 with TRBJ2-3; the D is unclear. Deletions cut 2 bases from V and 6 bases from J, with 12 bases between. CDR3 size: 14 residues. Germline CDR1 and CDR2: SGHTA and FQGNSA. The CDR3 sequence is CASSLTEQEDTQYF. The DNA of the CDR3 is TGTGCCAGCAGCTTAACCGAGCAAGAGGATACGCAGTATTTT.

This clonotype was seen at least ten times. The DNA of the CDR3 is TGCAGCGCGACAGGGGGCGACTTCTCTGGGGCCAACGTCCTGACTTTC. Translated: CSATGGDFSGANVLTF. The rearrangement uses TRBV29-1 and TRBJ2-6; 10 nucleotides agree with TRBD1. This CDR3 is 16 amino acids long. Germline V gives CDR1 SQVTM, CDR2 ANQGSEA. Germline trimming cut 7 bases from V and 0 bases from J; bases unmatched to any gene: 6. Complete variable domain (other parts from reference TRBV29-1 and TRBJ2-6): SAVISQKPSRDICQRGTSLTIQCQVDSQVTMMFWYRQQPGQSLTLIATANQGSEATYESGFVIDKFPISRPNLTFSTLTVSNMSPEDSSIYLCSATGGDFSGANVLTFGAGSRLTVL.

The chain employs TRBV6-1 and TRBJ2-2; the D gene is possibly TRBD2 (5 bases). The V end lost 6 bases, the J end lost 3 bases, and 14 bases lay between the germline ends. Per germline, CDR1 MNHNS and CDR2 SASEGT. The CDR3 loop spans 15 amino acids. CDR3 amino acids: CASRGGVSYTGELFF. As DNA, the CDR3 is TGTGCCAGCAGAGGAGGAGTCAGCTACACCGGGGAGCTGTTTTTT.

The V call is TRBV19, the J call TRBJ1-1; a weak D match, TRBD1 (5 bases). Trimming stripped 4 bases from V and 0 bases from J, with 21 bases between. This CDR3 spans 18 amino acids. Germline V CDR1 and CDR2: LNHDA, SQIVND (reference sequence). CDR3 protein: CASSKSGQGKLMNTEAFF. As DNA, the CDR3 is TGTGCCAGTAGTAAGTCAGGACAAGGCAAATTGATGAACACTGAAGCTTTCTTT.

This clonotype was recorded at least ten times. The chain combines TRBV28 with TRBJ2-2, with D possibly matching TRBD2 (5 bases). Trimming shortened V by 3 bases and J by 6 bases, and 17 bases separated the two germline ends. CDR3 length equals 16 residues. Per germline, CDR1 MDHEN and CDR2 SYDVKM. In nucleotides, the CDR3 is TGTGCCAGCAGTTTGGGAACTGGGTTTAGCGCCGGGGAGCTGTTTTTT. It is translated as CASSLGTGFSAGELFF.

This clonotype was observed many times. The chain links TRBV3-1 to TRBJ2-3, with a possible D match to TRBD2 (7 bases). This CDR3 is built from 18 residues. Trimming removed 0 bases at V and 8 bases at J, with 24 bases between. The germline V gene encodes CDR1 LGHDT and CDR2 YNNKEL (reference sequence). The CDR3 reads CASSQDRSGGPNFGTQYF. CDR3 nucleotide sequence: TGTGCCAGCAGCCAAGATCGGTCCGGGGGGCCCAATTTTGGTACGCAGTATTTT.